Each of the 15 T cell receptor beta chains below was sequenced from the same sample in a study of T cell repertoires in cytomegalovirus infection. Their antigen targets remain unknown. TCRdb used MiXCR to reprocess the reads, holding one entry per CDR3 protein. This sample has 100,000 to 150,000 distinct CDR3 sequences; roughly 25% occur once, and the top ten carry about a third. Input material: PBMCs, sequenced either directly or after in vitro stimulation (not recorded which). All receptors derive from a human donor in good health (CMV status not recorded). Some clones in this sample may be carry-over from other donors' samples.

The chain recombines TRBV19 with TRBJ1-5; weak D call: TRBD1 (5 bases). The CDR3 runs 15 residues. CDR1 LNHDA and CDR2 SQIVND come from the germline V gene (reference sequence). The V end lost 6 bases, the J end lost 3 bases, and 15 bases lay between the germline ends. The CDR3 sequence is CASSYQWGDNQPQHF. The CDR3 region has the DNA TGTGCCAGTAGCTACCAGTGGGGGGACAATCAGCCCCAGCATTTT.

This clonotype has at least ten counts. In DNA, the CDR3 is TGTGCCAGCAGCTTAATGCCCGGTAATGAGCAGTTCTTC. Encoded protein: CASSLMPGNEQFF. The chain employs TRBV7-2 and TRBJ2-1; D gene ambiguous. The CDR3 spans 13 residues. Germline V CDR1 and CDR2: SGHTA, FQGNSA. V lost 2 bases and J lost 7, with 9 bases in between. Full variable domain (remainder filled in from reference TRBV7-2 and TRBJ2-1): GAGVSQSPSNKVTEKGKDVELRCDPISGHTALYWYRQSLGQGLEFLIYFQGNSAPDKSGLPSDRFSAERTGGSVSTLTIQRTQQEDSAVYLCASSLMPGNEQFFGPGTRLTVL.

The V call is TRBV27, the J call TRBJ2-5, with 10 bases identical to TRBD2. The CDR3 runs to 20 residues. Trimming cost V 7 bases and J 2 bases; bases outside gene matches: 22. Per the germline V gene, CDR1 is MNHEY and CDR2 is SMNVEV (reference sequence). The DNA of the CDR3 is TGTGCCAGCATGACGTTTCAGGGGGCTCGTTCTAGCGGGGGACAAGAGACCCAGTACTTC. Translating gives CASMTFQGARSSGGQETQYF.

In this sample, this clonotype turned up many times. The chain recombines TRBV7-8 with TRBJ2-2, with D hard to call. Per the germline V gene, CDR1 is SGHVS and CDR2 is FQNEAQ. The ends were cut back, 5 bases at V and 4 bases at J, with 11 bases in the middle. The CDR3 is 14 amino acids. The CDR3 region is CASSNHWSTGELFF. The CDR3 DNA reads as TGTGCCAGCAGCAACCACTGGAGCACCGGGGAGCTGTTTTTT.

Many counts were recorded for this clonotype. The chain joins TRBV12-3 or TRBV12-4 to TRBJ2-5; TRBD1 agrees at 7 bases. Trimming at V came to 7 bases and at J to 5 bases, leaving 13 bases not matched to a gene. The CDR3 length is 15 residues. CDR3 nucleotide sequence: TGTGCCAGCACCCAAGACGATACAGGGGCTGAGACCCAGTACTTC. Protein: CASTQDDTGAETQYF.

This clonotype was recorded a few times. The rearrangement joins TRBV20-1 to TRBJ2-1, with 11 bases matching TRBD2. The CDR3 runs to 16 residues. The V and J ends lost 1 base and 4 bases, in that order; junction bases with no gene match: 6. Per germline, CDR1 DFQATT and CDR2 SNEGSKA (reference sequence). CDR3 sequence (DNA): TGCAGTGCTAGAGGGCCGGGACTAGCGGTTTACAATGAGCAGTTCTTC. Its protein is CSARGPGLAVYNEQFF.

This clonotype has a handful of counts. The rearrangement uses TRBV2 and TRBJ2-2, with 9 bases matching TRBD2. CDR3 size: 15 residues. The V gene's germline CDR1 is SNHLY and CDR2 FYNNEI. The V gene end was trimmed by 6 bases and the J gene end by 5 bases; junction bases not matched to a gene: 7. CDR3 sequence (DNA): TGTGCCAGCAGATGGGCGGGAGGGGGTACCGGGGAGCTGTTTTTT. It codes for CASRWAGGGTGELFF.

This clonotype was seen many times. The chain carries TRBV12-3 or TRBV12-4 and TRBJ1-2; the D is unclear. CDR3 length equals 13 residues. The germline V and J ends were trimmed by 10 bases and 3 bases, with 15 bases remaining between them. CDR3 nucleotide sequence: TGTGCCATATACCCGGGCGACGACTATGGCTACACCTTC. As protein: CAIYPGDDYGYTF.

V gene TRBV4-3 combines with J gene TRBJ2-5; tentatively, D is TRBD2 (5 bases). Germline V CDR1 and CDR2: LGHNA, YSLEER. This CDR3 is built from 16 residues. Trimming left V 0 bases short and J 4 bases short, with 15 bases between. Here the CDR3 DNA reads TGCGCCAGCAGCCAAGATAATATCGGGGAACGAGAGACCCAGTACTTC. This codes for CASSQDNIGERETQYF.

This clonotype was counted at least ten times. The chain joins TRBV7-2 to TRBJ2-1; either TRBD1 or TRBD2 may fit D (5 bases each). Germline V lookup: CDR1 SGHTA, CDR2 FQGNSA. Trimming cost V 5 bases and J 5 bases, with 16 bases left between them. The CDR3 has 15 amino acids. The CDR3 region is CASSPWDPADNEQFF. CDR3 DNA: TGTGCCAGCAGCCCATGGGACCCCGCGGACAATGAGCAGTTCTTC.

The chain is built from TRBV5-1 and TRBJ2-7, with D tentatively TRBD1 or TRBD2 (5 bases each). This CDR3 region has 14 residues. Germline V lookup: CDR1 SGHRS, CDR2 YFSETQ. V was shortened by 4 bases and J by 1 base, with 12 bases between the two germline ends. CDR3: CASSTRDGSYEQYF. Written as DNA, the CDR3 is TGCGCCAGCAGCACCCGGGACGGATCCTACGAGCAGTACTTC.

CDR3 protein: CASSIPATRNTGELFF. In DNA form, the CDR3 reads TGCGCCAGCAGTATTCCAGCGACAAGAAACACCGGGGAGCTGTTTTTT. This chain uses TRBV23-1 with TRBJ2-2; D remains unclear. TRBV23-1 counts as an open reading frame of uncertain function. This CDR3 region has 16 residues. V was trimmed by 5 bases and J by 2 bases, leaving 15 bases between them.

This clonotype was recorded many times. V and J are TRBV12-3 or TRBV12-4 and TRBJ1-1, with TRBD1 as a possible D gene (5 bases). V lost 2 bases and J lost 1, with 11 bases in between. The CDR3 length is 15 residues. CDR3: CASSLSGLKNTEAFF. For the CDR3, the DNA is TGTGCCAGCAGTTTATCGGGACTGAAGAACACTGAAGCTTTCTTT.

Many counts were recorded for this clonotype. V usage is TRBV7-2 and J usage is TRBJ1-1, with no clear D. CDR1 is SGHTA, CDR2 FQGNSA, per germline. V dropped 0 bases and J dropped 6 bases, with 17 bases sitting between them. The CDR3 spans 16 residues. CDR3 protein: CASSLAYGRERPEAFF. CDR3 sequence (DNA): TGTGCCAGCAGCTTAGCATACGGACGGGAGCGTCCTGAAGCTTTCTTT.

The chain combines TRBV10-3 with TRBJ1-1; no definite D call. The V end was cut by 2 bases, the J end by 4 bases, with 8 bases between. CDR3 length equals 13 residues. Germline CDR1 and CDR2: ENHRY and SYGVKD. CDR3 amino acids: CAISEHLGTEAFF. CDR3 nucleotide sequence: TGTGCCATCAGTGAGCATCTAGGCACTGAAGCTTTCTTT.